This T cell receptor beta chain originates from a study of cytomegalovirus exposure and HLA in healthy donors. General study points: HLA allele associations emerged for some 16,000 TCR beta sequences in a later analysis, at 0.05 false discovery rate. Cytomegalovirus-associated status was assigned to 164 TCR beta chains.

This CDR3 has 14 residues. V was trimmed by 5 bases and J by 5 bases, leaving 13 bases between them. Germline values: CDR1 SGHTA, CDR2 FQGNSA. PCR used 60 Vbeta primers and 13 Jbeta primers. Assay used: immunoSEQ multiplex PCR; TCRdb lists only in-frame clones, some missing. The sample comprises 200,000 to 250,000 clones, 82% of which are singletons, and around 3% rests with the top ten. In its sample, this clone was seen once. The antigen remains unidentified. Input material: PBMCs. The rearrangement joins TRBV7-2 to TRBJ2-1; maybe TRBD2 (5 bases). The TCR originated in a woman aged 40 to 50 in good health and CMV-seronegative. Here the CDR3 DNA reads TGTGCCAGCAGCCTTGCGGGTCAGAACAATGAGCAGTTCTTC. Its translation: CASSLAGQNNEQFF.